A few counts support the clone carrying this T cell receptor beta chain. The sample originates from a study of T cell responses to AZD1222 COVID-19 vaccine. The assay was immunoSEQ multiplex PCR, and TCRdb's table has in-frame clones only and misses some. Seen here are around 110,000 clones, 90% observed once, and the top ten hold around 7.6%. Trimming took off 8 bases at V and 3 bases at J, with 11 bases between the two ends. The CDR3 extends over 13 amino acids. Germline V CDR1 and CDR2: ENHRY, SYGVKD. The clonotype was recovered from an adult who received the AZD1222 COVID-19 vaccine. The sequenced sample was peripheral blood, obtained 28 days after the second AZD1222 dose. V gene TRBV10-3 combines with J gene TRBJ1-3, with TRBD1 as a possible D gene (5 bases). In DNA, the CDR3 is TGTGCCATCGGGGCAGCTAATGGAAACACCATATATTTT. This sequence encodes CAIGAANGNTIYF.